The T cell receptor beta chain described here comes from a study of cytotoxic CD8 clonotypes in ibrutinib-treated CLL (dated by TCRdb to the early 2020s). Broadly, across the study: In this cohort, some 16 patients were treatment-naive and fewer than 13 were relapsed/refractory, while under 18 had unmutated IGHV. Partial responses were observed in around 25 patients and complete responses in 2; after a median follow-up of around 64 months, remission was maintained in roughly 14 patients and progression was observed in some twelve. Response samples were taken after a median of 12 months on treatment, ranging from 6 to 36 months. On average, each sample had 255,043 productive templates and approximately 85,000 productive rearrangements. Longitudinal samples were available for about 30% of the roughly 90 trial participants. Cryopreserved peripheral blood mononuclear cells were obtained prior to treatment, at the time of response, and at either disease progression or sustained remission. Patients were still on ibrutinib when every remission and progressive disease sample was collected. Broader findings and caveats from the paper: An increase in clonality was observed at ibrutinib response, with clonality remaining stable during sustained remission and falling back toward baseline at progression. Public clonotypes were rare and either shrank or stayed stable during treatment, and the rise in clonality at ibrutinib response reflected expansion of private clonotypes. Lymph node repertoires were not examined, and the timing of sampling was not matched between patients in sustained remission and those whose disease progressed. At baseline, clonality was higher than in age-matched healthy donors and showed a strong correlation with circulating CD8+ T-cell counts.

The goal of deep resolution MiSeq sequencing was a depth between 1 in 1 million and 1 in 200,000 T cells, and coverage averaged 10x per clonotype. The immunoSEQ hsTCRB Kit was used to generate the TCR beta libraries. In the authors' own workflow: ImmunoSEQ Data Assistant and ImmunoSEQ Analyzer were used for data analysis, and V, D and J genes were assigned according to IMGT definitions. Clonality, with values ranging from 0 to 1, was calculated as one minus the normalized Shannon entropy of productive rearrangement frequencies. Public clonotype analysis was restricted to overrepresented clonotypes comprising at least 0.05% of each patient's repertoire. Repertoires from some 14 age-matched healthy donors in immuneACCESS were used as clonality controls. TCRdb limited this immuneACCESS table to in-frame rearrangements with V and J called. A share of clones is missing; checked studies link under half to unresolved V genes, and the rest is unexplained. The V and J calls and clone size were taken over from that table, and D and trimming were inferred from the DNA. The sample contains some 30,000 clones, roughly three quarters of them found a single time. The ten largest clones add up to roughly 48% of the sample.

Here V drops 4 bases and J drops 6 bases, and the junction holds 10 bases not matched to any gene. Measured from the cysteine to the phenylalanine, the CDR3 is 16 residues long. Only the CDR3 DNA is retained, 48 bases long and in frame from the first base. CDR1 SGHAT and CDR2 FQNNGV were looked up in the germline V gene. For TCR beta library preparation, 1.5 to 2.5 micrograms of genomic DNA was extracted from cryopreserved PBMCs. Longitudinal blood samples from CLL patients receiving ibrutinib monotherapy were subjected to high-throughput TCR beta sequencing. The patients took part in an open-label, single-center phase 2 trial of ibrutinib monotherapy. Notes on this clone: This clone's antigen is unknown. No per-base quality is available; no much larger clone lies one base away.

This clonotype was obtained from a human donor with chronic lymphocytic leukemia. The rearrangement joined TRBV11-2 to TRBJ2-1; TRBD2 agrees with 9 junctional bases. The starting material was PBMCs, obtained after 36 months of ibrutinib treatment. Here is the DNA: TGTGCCAGCAGCTGGGGTAGCGGGGGAGCCCTCAATGAGCAGTTCTTC. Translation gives CASSWGSGGALNEQFF. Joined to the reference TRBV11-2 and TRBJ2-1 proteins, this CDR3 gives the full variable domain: EAGVAQSPRYKIIEKRQSVAFWCNPISGHATLYWYQQILGQGPKLLIQFQNNGVVDDSQLPKDRFSAERLKGVDSTLKIQPAKLEDSAVYLCASSWGSGGALNEQFFGPGTRLTVL.